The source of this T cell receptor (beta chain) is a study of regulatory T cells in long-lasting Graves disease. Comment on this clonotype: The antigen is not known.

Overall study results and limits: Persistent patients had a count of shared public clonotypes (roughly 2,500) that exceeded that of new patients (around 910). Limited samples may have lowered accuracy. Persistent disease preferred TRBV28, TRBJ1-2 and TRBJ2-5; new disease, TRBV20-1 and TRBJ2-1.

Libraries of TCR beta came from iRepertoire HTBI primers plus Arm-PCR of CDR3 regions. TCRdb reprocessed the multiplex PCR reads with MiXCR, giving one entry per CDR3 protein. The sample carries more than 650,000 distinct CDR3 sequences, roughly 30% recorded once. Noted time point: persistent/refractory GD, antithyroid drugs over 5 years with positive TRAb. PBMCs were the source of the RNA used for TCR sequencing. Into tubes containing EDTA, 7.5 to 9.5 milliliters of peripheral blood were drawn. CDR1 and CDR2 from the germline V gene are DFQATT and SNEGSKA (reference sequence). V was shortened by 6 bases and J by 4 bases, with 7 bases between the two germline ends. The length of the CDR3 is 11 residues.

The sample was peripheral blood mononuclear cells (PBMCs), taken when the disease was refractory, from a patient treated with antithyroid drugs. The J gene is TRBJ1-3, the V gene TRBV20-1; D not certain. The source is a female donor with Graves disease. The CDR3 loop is CSASPGNTIYF. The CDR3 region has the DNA TGCAGTGCCTCTCCCGGAAACACCATATATTTT.